This T cell receptor beta chain was documented in a study of vaccination effects on CD4 cells after COVID-19. Study details: Each person got two doses of an mRNA SARS-CoV-2 vaccine, BNT162b2 or mRNA-1273.

Antigen-specific CD4+ T cells were expanded (with viral peptide pools) by the ViraFEST assay ahead of sequencing. The culture ran for nine to ten days, and then CD4+ T cells were isolated. Previously uninfected by SARS-CoV-2, the vaccine recipients also showed negative nucleocapsid antibodies. Researchers reported culturing two million PBMC in each well, adding about 11 IU/ml IL-2 and roughly 10 ug/ml peptides. IL-2 medium took the place of half the medium on both days 3 and 7. The data were produced by immunoSEQ multiplex PCR, yet TCRdb's version contains in-frame clones alone and is incomplete. The sample includes tens of thousands of clones, about 80% of them seen just once. In the case of this clone: Its specificity is unknown.

Germline CDR1 is LGHDT and CDR2 is YNNKEL (reference sequence). This CDR3 has 13 amino acids. V was cut by 7 bases and J by 3 bases, with 12 bases left in between. The V and J genes are TRBV3-1 (or the pseudogene TRBV3-2) and TRBJ1-1; no reliable D call. Sequences were derived from CD4+ T cells from PBMCs cultured with HCoV-OC43 spike peptides, sampled before COVID-19 vaccination. Noted subset: HCoV-OC43 spike overlapping peptide pool stimulation. This receptor was identified in a human donor who received a COVID-19 vaccine. The CDR3 coding sequence is TGTGCCAGCACCCCGGGCAGCCACACTGAAGCTTTCTTT. Translating gives CASTPGSHTEAFF.